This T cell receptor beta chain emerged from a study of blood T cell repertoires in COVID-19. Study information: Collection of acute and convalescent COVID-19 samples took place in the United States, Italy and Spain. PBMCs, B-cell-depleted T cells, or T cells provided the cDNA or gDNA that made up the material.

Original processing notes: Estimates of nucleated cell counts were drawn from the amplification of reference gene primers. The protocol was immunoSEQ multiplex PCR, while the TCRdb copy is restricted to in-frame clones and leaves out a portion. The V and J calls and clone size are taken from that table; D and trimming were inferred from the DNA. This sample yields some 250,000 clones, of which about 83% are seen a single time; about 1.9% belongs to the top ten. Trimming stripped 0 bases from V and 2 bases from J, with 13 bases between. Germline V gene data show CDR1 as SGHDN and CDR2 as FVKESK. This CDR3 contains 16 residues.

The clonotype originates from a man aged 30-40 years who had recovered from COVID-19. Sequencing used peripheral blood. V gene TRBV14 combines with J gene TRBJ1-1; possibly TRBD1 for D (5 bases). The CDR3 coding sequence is TGTGCCAGCAGCCAAGAAGTGGCCAGGGCCAACACTGAAGCTTTCTTT. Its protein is CASSQEVARANTEAFF.